A selection of T cell receptor beta chains follows, all from one sample in a study of OX40 agonist ivuxolimab in advanced cancers. Method: immunoSEQ multiplex PCR; TCRdb's copy keeps in-frame clones and lacks some. Of some 75,000 clones in the sample, approximately 86% were seen once. Specimen: CD4+ or CD8+ T cells sorted from blood, collected in a trial of the OX40 agonist ivuxolimab. These receptors originate from an adult with an advanced solid tumor such as melanoma, head and neck, liver or kidney cancer. Each CDR3 is given with its conserved first and last residue. The D gene is left open where the match is weak. The size of a clone is reported for some rows only, either as once, few or many, or as a class for expanded clones.

>NA|14|NA|TRBJ1-6|TRBV25-1
CASSSQGPNSPLHF
TGTGCCAGCTCCAGCCAGGGACCTAATTCACCCCTCCACTTT
>NA|15|NA|TRBJ1-4|TRBV5-6
CASSFRWETNEKLFF
TGTGCCAGCAGCTTTCGTTGGGAGACTAATGAAAAACTGTTTTTT
>NA|13|NA|TRBJ2-7|TRBV19
CASSIGLAYEQYF
TGTGCCAGTAGTATAGGACTAGCCTACGAGCAGTACTTC
>NA|18|NA|TRBJ1-3|TRBV28
CASSLLGRGLYAGNTIYF
TGTGCCAGCAGTTTATTGGGCCGCGGGTTATATGCTGGAAACACCATATATTTT
>NA|16|NA|TRBJ1-6|TRBV28
CASSSPAGSYNSPLHF
TGTGCCAGCAGTTCCCCGGCGGGCTCCTATAATTCACCCCTCCACTTT
>NA|15|NA|TRBJ1-5|TRBV10-3
CAISGTGNSNQPQHF
TGTGCCATCAGTGGGACCGGGAATAGCAATCAGCCCCAGCATTTT
>NA|15|NA|TRBJ1-6|TRBV19
CASSMGGNDNSPLHF
TGTGCCAGTAGTATGGGTGGGAATGATAATTCACCCCTCCACTTT
>NA|15|NA|TRBJ1-1|TRBV27
CASSPRQVWDTEAFF
TGTGCCAGCAGTCCAAGACAGGTTTGGGACACTGAAGCTTTCTTT
>NA|14|NA|TRBJ1-1|TRBV23-1
CASQLKGLCTEAFF
TGCGCCAGCCAACTCAAGGGTTTATGCACTGAAGCTTTCTTT
>TRBD1|10|once|TRBJ1-1|TRBV30
CACTGTVAFF
TGTGCCTGCACCGGGACAGTCGCTTTCTTT
>NA|14|NA|TRBJ1-3|TRBV27
CASKDMASGNTIYF
TGTGCCAGCAAAGACATGGCCTCTGGAAACACCATATATTTT
>NA|16|NA|TRBJ1-4|TRBV7-9
CASSLRPTATNEKLFF
TGTGCCAGCAGCCTTAGACCTACTGCAACTAATGAAAAACTGTTTTTT
>TRBD1|14|NA|TRBJ2-2|TRBV18
CASSKGANSGELFF
TGTGCCAGTTCAAAGGGGGCTAACAGCGGGGAGCTGTTTTTT